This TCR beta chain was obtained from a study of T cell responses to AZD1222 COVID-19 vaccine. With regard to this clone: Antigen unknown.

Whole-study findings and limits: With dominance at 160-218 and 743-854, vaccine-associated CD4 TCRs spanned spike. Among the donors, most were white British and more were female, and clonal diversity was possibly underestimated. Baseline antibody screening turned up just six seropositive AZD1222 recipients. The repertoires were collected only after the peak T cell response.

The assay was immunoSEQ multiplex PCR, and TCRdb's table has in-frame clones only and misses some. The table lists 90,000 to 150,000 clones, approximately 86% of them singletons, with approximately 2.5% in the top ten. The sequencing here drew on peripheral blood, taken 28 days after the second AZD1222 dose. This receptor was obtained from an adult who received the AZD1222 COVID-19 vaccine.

As DNA, the CDR3 is TGTGCCACCAGCAGACGAACAGGGGGGGCTAATCAGCCCCAGCATTTT. This translates into CATSRRTGGANQPQHF. The genes are TRBV15 and TRBJ1-5, with TRBD1 matching over 8 bases. With V trimmed by 2 bases and J by 4 bases, 7 bases remained unmatched. This CDR3 comprises 16 residues. Germline CDR1 is LNHNV and CDR2 is YYDKDF (reference sequence).